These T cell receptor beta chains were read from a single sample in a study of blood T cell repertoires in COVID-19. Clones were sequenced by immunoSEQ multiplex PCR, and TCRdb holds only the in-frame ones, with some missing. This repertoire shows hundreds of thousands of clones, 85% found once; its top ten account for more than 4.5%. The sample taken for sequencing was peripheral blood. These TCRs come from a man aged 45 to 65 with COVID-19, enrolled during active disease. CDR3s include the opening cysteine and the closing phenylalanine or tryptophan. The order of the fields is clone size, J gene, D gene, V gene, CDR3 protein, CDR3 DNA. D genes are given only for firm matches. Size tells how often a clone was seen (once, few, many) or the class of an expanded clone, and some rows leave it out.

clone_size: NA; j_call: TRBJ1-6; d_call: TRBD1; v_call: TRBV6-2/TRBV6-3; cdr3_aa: CASSLTGGTSPLHF; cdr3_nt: TGTGCCAGCAGCTTGACAGGGGGCACTTCACCCCTCCACTTT
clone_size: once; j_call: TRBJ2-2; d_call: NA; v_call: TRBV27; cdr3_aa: CASSRSISTGELFF; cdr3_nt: TGTGCCAGCAGCCGAAGTATTAGCACCGGGGAGCTGTTTTTT
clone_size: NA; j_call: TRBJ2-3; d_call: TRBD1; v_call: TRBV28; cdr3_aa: CATQGGLGQANTDTQYF; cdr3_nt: TGTGCCACCCAAGGCGGATTAGGACAGGCTAACACAGATACGCAGTATTTT
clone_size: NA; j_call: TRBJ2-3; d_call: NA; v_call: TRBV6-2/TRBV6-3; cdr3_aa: CASSSIPKWGVSTDTQYF; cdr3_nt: TGTGCCAGCAGTTCCATTCCGAAGTGGGGGGTGAGCACAGATACGCAGTATTTT
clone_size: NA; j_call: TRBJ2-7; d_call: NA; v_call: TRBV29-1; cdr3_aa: CSVEAGVNHEQYF; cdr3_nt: TGCAGCGTTGAGGCCGGGGTAAACCACGAGCAGTACTTC
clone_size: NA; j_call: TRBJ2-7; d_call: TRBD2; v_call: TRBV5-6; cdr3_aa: CASSALGGAGYEQYF; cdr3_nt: TGTGCCAGCAGCGCCCTCGGGGGGGCCGGTTACGAGCAGTACTTC
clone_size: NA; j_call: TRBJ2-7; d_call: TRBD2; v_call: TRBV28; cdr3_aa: CASSLAGGYYEQYF; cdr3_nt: TGTGCCAGCTCTCTAGCGGGGGGTTACTACGAGCAGTACTTC
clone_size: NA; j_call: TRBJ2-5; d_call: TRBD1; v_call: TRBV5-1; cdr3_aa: CASSLGQGRETQYF; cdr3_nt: TGCGCCAGCAGCTTGGGACAGGGCCGGGAGACCCAGTACTTC
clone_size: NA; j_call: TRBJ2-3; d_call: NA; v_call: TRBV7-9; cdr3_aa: CASSTSIAGTDTQYF; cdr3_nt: TGTGCCAGCAGCACCTCAATAGCGGGCACAGATACGCAGTATTTT
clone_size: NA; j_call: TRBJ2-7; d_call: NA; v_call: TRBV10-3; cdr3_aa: CATNGLDAEQYF; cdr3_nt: TGTGCCACCAACGGCCTAGACGCTGAGCAGTACTTC
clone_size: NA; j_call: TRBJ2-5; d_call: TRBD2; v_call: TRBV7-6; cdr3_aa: CASSLEGGGAMETQYF; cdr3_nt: TGTGCCAGCAGCTTAGAGGGCGGGGGGGCAATGGAGACCCAGTACTTC
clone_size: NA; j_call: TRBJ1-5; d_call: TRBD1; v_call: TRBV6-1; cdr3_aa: CASSATGGRGSNQPQHF; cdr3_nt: TGTGCCAGCAGTGCCACAGGGGGCAGGGGGAGCAATCAGCCCCAGCATTTT
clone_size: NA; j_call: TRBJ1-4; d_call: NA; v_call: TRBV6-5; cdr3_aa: CASSTQGSEKLFF; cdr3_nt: TGTGCCAGCAGTACGCAGGGGAGTGAAAAACTGTTTTTT
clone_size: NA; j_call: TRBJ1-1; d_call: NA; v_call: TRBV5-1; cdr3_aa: CASSLEPGPGNTEAFF; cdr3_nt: TGCGCCAGCAGCTTGGAGCCCGGTCCGGGGAACACTGAAGCTTTCTTT
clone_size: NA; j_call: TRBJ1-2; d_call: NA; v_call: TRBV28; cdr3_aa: CASRLSGTMTGYTF; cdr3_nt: TGTGCCAGCAGGCTCTCCGGGACAATGACTGGCTACACCTTC
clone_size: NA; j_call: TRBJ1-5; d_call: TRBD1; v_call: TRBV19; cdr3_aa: CASSIRDRAVFYSNQPQHF; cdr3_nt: TGTGCCAGTAGTATCCGGGACAGGGCAGTATTCTATAGCAATCAGCCCCAGCATTTT